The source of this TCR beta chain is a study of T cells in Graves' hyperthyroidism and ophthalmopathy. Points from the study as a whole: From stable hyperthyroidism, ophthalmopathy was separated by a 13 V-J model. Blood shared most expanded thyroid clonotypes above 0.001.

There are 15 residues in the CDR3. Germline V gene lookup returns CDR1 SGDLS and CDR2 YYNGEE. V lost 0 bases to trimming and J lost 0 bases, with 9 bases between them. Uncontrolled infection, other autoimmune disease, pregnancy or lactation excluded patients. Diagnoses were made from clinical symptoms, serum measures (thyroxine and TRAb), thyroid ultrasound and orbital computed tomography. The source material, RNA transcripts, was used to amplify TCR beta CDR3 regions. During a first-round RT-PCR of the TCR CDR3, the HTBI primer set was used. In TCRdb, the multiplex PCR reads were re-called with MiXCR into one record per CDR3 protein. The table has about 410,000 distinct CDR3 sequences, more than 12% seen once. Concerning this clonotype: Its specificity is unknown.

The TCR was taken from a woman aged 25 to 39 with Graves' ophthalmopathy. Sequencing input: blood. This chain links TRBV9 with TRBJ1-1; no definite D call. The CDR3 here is CASSVDVGLNTEAFF. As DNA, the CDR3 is TGTGCCAGCAGCGTAGACGTGGGCTTGAACACTGAAGCTTTCTTT.